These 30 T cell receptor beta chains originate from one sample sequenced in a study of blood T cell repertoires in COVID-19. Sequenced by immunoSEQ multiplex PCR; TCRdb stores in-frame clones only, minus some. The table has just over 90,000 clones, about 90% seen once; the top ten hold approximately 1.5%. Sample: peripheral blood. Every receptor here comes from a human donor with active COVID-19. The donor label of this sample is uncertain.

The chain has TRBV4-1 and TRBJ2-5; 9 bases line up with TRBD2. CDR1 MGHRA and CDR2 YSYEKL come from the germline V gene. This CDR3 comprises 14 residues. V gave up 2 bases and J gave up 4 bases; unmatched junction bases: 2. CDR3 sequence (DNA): TGCGCCAGCAGCCAAAGCGGGGGGTTAGAGACCCAGTACTTC. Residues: CASSQSGGLETQYF.

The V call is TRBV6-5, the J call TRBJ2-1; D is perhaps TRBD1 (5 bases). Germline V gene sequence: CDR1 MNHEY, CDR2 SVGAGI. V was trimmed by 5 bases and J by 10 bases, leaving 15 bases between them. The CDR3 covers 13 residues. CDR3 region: CASSPGPAPEQFF. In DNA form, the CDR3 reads TGTGCCAGCAGTCCAGGGCCGGCTCCGGAGCAGTTCTTC.

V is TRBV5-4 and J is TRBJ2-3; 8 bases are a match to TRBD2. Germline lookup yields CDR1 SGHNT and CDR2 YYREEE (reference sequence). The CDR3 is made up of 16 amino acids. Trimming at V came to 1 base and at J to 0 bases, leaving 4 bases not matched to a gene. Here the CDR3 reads CASSLRRGVSTDTQYF. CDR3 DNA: TGTGCCAGCAGCTTGAGGCGGGGGGTTAGCACAGATACGCAGTATTTT.

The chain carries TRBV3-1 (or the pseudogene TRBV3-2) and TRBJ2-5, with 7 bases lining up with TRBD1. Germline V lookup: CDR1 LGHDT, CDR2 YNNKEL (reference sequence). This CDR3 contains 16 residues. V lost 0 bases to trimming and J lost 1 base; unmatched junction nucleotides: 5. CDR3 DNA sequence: TGTGCCAGCAGCCAAGACCTAGGGACAGCCCAAGAGACCCAGTACTTC. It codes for CASSQDLGTAQETQYF.

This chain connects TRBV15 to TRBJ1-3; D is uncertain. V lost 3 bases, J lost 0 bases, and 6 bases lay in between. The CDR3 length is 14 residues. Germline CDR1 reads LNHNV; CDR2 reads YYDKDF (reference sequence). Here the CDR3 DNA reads TGTGCCACCAGCAGCAGGATCTCTGGAAACACCATATATTTT. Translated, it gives CATSSRISGNTIYF.

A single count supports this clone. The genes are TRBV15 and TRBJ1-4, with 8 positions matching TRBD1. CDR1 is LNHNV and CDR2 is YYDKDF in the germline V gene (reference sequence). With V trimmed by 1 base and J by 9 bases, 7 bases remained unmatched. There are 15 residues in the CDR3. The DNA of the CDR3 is TGTGCCACCAGCAGAGCGGGACAGGCCTCCCAAAAACTGTTTTTT. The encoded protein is CATSRAGQASQKLFF. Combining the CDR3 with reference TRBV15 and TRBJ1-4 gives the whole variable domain DAMVIQNPRYQVTQFGKPVTLSCSQTLNHNVMYWYQQKSSQAPKLLFHYYDKDFNNEADTPDNFQSRRPNTSFCFLDIRSPGLGDTAMYLCATSRAGQASQKLFFGSGTQLSVL.

The CDR3 loop is CASSLGRNMNTEAFF. CDR3 coding DNA: TGTGCCAGCAGCTTGGGGCGGAACATGAACACTGAAGCTTTCTTT. The V gene is TRBV5-4, the J gene TRBJ1-1; D is uncertain. V was pared by 0 bases and J by 0 bases, with 9 bases between. CDR3 length: 15 residues. Germline V gives CDR1 SGHNT, CDR2 YYREEE (reference sequence).

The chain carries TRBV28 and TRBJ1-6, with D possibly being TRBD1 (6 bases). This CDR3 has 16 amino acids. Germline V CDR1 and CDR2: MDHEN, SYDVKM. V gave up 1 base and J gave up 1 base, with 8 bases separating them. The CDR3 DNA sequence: TGTGCCAGCAGTTTATCGAGGGGGTCCTATAATTCACCCCTCCACTTT. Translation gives CASSLSRGSYNSPLHF.

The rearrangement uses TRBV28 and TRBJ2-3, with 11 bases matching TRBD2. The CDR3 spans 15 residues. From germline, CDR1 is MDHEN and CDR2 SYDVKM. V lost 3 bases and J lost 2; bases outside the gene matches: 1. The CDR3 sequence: CASSFSGGVTDTQYF. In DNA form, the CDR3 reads TGTGCCAGCAGTTTTAGCGGGGGGGTCACAGATACGCAGTATTTT.

The CDR3, as DNA: TGTGCCAGCAGCTTAGAGACCGGGGATCAGTATTTT. It yields the protein CASSLETGDQYF. The chain joins TRBV7-9 to TRBJ2-3; TRBD2 is a possible D gene (5 bases). With 1 base removed from V and 12 bases from J, the gap between germline ends came to 11 bases. This CDR3 comprises 12 residues. CDR1 and CDR2 (germline): SEHNR, FQNEAQ (reference sequence). Complete variable domain (other parts from reference TRBV7-9 and TRBJ2-3): DTGVSQNPRHKITKRGQNVTFRCDPISEHNRLYWYRQTLGQGPEFLTYFQNEAQLEKSRLLSDRFSAERPKGSFSTLEIQRTEQGDSAMYLCASSLETGDQYFGPGTRLTVL.

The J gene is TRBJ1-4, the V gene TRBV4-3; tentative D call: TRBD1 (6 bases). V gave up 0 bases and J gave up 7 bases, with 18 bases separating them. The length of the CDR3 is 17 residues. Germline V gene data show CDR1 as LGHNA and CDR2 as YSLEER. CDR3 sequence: CASSQDLGGPGSEKLFF. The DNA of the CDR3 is TGCGCCAGCAGCCAAGATCTGGGGGGGCCTGGATCTGAAAAACTGTTTTTT.

This CDR3 reads CASSLVLLADYNEQFF. CDR3 in DNA: TGTGCCAGCAGCTTGGTATTACTAGCGGACTACAATGAGCAGTTCTTC. This chain uses TRBV5-6 with TRBJ2-1; TRBD2 matches at 8 bases. Germline V gene data show CDR1 as SGHDT and CDR2 as YYEEEE. CDR3 length: 16 amino acids. The V segment lost 0 bases and the J segment 3 bases; nucleotides outside the gene matches: 5.

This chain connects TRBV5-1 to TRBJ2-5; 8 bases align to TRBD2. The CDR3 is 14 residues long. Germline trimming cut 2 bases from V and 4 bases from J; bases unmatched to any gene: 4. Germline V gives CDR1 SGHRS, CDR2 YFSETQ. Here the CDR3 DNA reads TGCGCCAGCAGCTTCGGGGGGGGCCGAGAGACCCAGTACTTC. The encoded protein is CASSFGGGRETQYF.

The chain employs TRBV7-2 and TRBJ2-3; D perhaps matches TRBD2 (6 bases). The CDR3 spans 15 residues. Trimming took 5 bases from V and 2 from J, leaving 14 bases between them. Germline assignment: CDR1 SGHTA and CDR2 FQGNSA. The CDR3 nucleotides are TGTGCCAGCAGCGCCATACTAGCTAACACAGATACGCAGTATTTT. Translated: CASSAILANTDTQYF.

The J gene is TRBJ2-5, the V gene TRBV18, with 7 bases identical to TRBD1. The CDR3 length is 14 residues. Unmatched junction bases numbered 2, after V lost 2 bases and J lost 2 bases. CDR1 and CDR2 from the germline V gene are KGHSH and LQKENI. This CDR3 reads CASSPTGQQETQYF. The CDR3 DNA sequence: TGTGCCAGCTCACCAACGGGACAGCAAGAGACCCAGTACTTC.

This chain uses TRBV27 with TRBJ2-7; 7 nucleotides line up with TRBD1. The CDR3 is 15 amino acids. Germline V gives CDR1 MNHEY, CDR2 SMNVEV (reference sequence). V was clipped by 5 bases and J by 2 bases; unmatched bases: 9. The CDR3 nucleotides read TGTGCCAGCAGTGATCTGGACAGGCGCGCCTACGAGCAGTACTTC. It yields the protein CASSDLDRRAYEQYF.

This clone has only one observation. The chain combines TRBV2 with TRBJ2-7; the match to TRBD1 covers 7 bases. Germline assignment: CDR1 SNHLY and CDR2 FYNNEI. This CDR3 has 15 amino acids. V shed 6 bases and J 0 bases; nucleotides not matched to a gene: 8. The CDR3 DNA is TGTGCCAGCAGGATCCGGACAGGCCTCTCCTACGAGCAGTACTTC. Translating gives CASRIRTGLSYEQYF.

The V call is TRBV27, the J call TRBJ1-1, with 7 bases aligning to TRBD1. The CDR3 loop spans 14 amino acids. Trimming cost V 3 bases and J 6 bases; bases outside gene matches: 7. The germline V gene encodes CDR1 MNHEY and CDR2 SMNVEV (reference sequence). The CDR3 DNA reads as TGTGCCAGCAGTTTGTATCGGCAGGGGGCTGAAGCTTTCTTT. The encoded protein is CASSLYRQGAEAFF.

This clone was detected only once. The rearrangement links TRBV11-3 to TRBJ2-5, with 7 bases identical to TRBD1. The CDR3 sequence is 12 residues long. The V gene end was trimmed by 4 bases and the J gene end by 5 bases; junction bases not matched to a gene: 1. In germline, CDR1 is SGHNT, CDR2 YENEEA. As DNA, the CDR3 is TGTGCCAGCAGCTCACAGGGGGAGACCCAGTACTTC. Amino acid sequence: CASSSQGETQYF.

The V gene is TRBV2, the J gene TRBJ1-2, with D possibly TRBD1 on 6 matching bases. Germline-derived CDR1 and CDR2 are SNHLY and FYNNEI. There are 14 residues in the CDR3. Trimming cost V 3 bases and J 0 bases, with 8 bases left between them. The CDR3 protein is CASSDRGTNYGYTF. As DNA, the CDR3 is TGTGCCAGCAGTGATAGGGGGACTAACTATGGCTACACCTTC.

The chain's CDR3 is CASSLPGGAADTQYF. The DNA for the CDR3 is TGTGCCAGTAGTTTACCAGGGGGCGCGGCAGATACGCAGTATTTT. V is TRBV19 and J is TRBJ2-3; 8 bases map to TRBD1. CDR3 length: 15 residues. Germline V gene sequence: CDR1 LNHDA, CDR2 SQIVND (reference sequence). V was pared by 5 bases and J by 4 bases, with 8 bases of the junction left unmatched.

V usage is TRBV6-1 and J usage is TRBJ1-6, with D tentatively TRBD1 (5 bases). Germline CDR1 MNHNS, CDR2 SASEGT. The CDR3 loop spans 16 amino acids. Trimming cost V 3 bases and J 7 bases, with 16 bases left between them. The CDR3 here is CASSESVGGPNSPLHF. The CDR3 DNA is TGTGCCAGCAGTGAGAGTGTGGGGGGACCCAATTCACCCCTCCACTTT.

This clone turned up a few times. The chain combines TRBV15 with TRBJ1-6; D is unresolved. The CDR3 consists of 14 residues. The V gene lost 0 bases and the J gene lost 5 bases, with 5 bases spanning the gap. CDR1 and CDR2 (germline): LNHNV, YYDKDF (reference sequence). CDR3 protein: CATSRDSDNSPLHF. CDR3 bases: TGTGCCACCAGCAGAGACTCGGATAATTCACCCCTCCACTTT. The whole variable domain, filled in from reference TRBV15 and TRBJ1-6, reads DAMVIQNPRYQVTQFGKPVTLSCSQTLNHNVMYWYQQKSSQAPKLLFHYYDKDFNNEADTPDNFQSRRPNTSFCFLDIRSPGLGDTAMYLCATSRDSDNSPLHFGNGTRLTVT.

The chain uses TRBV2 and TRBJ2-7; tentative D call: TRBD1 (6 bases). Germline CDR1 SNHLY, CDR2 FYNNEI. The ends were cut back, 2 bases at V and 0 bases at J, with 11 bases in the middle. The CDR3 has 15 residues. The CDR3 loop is CASSERKDSSYEQYF. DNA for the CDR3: TGTGCCAGCAGTGAAAGAAAGGACAGCTCCTACGAGCAGTACTTC.

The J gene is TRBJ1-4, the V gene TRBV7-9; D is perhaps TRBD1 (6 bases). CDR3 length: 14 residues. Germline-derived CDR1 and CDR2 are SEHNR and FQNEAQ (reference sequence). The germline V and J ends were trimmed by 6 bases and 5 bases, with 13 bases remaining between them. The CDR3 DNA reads TGTGCCAGCAGTTCACAGGGAATAAATGAAAAACTGTTTTTT. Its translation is CASSSQGINEKLFF.

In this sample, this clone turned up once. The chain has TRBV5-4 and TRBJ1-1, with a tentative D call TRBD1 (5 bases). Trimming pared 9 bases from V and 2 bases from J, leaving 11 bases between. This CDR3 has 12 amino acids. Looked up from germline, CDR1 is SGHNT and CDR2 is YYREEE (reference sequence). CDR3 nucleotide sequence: TGTGCCACCCGGACACTTAACACTGAAGCTTTCTTT. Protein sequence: CATRTLNTEAFF. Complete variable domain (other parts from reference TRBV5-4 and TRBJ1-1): ETGVTQSPTHLIKTRGQQVTLRCSSQSGHNTVSWYQQALGQGPQFIFQYYREEENGRGNFPPRFSGLQFPNYSSELNVNALELDDSALYLCATRTLNTEAFFGQGTRLTVV.

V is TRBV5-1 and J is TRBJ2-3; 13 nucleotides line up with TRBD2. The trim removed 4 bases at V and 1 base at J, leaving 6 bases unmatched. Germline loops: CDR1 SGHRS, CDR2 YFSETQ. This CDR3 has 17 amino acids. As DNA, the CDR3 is TGCGCCAGCAGCCCGCAACTAGCGGGGGGGCGCACAGATACGCAGTATTTT. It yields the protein CASSPQLAGGRTDTQYF.

As DNA, the CDR3 is TGTGCCAGCAGCCCTGCGGGTGGGGTGAACACTGAAGCTTTCTTT. It translates to CASSPAGGVNTEAFF. This sequence joins TRBV5-4 and TRBJ1-1, with no clear D. CDR1 and CDR2 from the germline V gene are SGHNT and YYREEE (reference sequence). This CDR3 has 15 amino acids. The V and J ends lost 4 bases and 0 bases respectively, with 13 bases between them.

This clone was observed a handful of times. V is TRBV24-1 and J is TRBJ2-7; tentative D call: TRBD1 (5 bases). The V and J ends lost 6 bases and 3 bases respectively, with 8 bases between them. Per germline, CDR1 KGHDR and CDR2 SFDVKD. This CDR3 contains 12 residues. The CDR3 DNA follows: TGTGCCACCAGTCAAGGGGACTACGAGCAGTACTTC. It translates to CATSQGDYEQYF.

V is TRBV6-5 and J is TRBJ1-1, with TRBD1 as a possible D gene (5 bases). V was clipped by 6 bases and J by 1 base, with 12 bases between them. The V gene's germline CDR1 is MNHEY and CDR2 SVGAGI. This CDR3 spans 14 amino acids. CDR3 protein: CASRRRQKNTEAFF. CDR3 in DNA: TGTGCCAGCAGAAGAAGACAGAAGAACACTGAAGCTTTCTTT.